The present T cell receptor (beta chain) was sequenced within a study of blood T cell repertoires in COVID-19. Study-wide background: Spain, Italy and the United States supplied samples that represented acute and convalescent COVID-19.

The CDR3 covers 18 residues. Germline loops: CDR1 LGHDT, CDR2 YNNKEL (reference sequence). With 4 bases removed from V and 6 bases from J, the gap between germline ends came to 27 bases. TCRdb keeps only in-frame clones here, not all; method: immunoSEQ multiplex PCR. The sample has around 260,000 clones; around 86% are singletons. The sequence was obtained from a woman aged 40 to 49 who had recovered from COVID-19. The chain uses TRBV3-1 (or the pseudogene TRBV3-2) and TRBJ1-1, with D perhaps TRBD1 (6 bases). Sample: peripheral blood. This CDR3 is CASSPPGQGPSQGAEAFF. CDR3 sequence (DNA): TGTGCCAGCAGCCCCCCGGGTCAGGGGCCGTCTCAAGGCGCTGAAGCTTTCTTT.